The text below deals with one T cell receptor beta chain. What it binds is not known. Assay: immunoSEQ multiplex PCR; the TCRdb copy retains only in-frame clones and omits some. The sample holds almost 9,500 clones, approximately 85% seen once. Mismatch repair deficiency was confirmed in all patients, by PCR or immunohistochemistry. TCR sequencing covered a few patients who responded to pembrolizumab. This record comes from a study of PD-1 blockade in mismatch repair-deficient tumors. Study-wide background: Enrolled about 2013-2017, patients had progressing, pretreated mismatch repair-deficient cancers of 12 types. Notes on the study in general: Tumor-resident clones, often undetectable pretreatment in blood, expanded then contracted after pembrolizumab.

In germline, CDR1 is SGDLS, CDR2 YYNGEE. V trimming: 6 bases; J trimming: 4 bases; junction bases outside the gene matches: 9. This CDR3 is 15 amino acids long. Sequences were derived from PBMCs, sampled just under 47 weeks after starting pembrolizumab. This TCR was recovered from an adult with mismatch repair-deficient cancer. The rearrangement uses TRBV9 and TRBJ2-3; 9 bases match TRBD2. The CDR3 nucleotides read TGTGCCAGCACCTCGACTAGCGGCTCAGCAGATACGCAGTATTTT. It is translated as CASTSTSGSADTQYF.